This TCR beta chain is from a study of blood T cell repertoires in COVID-19. Germline CDR1 reads SGHVS; CDR2 reads FNYEAQ. The CDR3 runs to 16 residues. V lost 2 bases, J lost 1 base, and 5 bases stayed unmatched. Profiling relied on immunoSEQ multiplex PCR, and the TCRdb table lists in-frame clones only, not all of them. Of around 270,000 clones in the sample, around 88% are singletons; the top ten hold about 4.2%. The chain recombines TRBV7-6 with TRBJ2-3; the match to TRBD1 covers 8 bases. The sample comprised peripheral blood. The receptor was derived from a man in his forties or fifties with acute or convalescent COVID-19. CDR3 coding DNA: TGTGCCAGCAGCTTACTGCGGGGACAGGGCACAGATACGCAGTATTTT. Residues: CASSLLRGQGTDTQYF.